This TCR beta chain was sequenced in a study of T cell responses to AZD1222 COVID-19 vaccine. The V end lost 5 bases, the J end lost 4 bases, and 26 bases lay between the germline ends. Germline V gene lookup returns CDR1 MDHEN and CDR2 SYDVKM. The CDR3 loop spans 19 amino acids. Measured with immunoSEQ multiplex PCR; TCRdb has only the in-frame clones, and not every one. The sample lists around 150,000 clones; approximately 90% were seen once. The source of this sequence is an adult in good health. The chain carries TRBV28 and TRBJ1-4; tentatively, D is TRBD1 (5 bases). This specimen consisted of peripheral blood, obtained on day 0 of AZD1222 vaccination. For the CDR3, the DNA is TGTGCCAGCAGTAACTACGGGACCGTAGTTGTTGACGATAATGAAAAACTGTTTTTT. This gives the protein CASSNYGTVVVDDNEKLFF.